This T cell receptor beta chain originates from a study of shared clonotypes between healthy human individuals. Study results and limitations: An anticipated effect of sequencing depth on clonotype sharing among donors was recognized.

As regards this clone: Its matching antigen is unknown.

Sequencing was performed with immunoSEQ multiplex PCR; in TCRdb, only in-frame clones are kept and a portion is missing. Among about 480,000 clones listed, 75% to 85% were seen once. CDR3 length: 15 residues. V shed 1 base and J shed 5 bases, with 12 bases lying between them. Per the germline V gene, CDR1 is LGHNA and CDR2 is YNFKEQ. The gene calls are TRBV4-2 and TRBJ1-5; tentative D call: TRBD1 (5 bases). The sequenced sample consisted of PBMCs. The TCR originated in a woman aged 40 to 49 in good health. Some clones in this sample may be carry-over from other donors' samples. The CDR3 nucleotides are TGTGCCAGCAGCCAAGGAAGTGCGGGGGATCAGCCCCAGCATTTT. This encodes CASSQGSAGDQPQHF.